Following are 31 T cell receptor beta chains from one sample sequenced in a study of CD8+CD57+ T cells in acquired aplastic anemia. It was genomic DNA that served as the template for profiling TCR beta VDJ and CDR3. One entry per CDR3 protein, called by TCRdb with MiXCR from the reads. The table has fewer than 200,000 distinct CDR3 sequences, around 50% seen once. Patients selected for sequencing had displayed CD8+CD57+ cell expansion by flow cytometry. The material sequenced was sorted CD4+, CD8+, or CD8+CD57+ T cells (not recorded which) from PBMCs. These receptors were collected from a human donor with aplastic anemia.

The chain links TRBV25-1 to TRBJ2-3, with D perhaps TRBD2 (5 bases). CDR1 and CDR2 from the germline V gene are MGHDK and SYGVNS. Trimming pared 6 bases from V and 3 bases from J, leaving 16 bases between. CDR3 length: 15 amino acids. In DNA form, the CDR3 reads TGTGCCAGCAGCGACCCGGAGAGGGTAACAGATACGCAGTATTTT. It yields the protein CASSDPERVTDTQYF.

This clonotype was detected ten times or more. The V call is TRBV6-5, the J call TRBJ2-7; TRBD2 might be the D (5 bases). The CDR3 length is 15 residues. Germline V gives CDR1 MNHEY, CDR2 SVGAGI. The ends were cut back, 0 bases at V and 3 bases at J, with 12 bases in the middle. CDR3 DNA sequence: TGTGCCAGCAGTTACTCGTCCCTGGGGAGCTACGAGCAGTACTTC. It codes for CASSYSSLGSYEQYF.

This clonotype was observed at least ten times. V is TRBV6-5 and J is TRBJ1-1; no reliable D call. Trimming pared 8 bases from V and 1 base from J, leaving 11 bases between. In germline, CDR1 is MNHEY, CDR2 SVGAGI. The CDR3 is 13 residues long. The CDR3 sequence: CASEGGQNTEAFF. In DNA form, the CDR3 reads TGTGCCAGCGAAGGCGGCCAGAACACTGAAGCTTTCTTT.

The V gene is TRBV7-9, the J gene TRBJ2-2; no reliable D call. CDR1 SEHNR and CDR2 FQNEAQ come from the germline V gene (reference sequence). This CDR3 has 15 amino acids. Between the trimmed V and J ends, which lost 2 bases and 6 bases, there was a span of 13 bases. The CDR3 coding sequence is TGTGCCAGCAGCTTAAGGGAAAGGGTAGCCGGGGAGCTGTTTTTT. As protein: CASSLRERVAGELFF.

The CDR3 spells CSARSPGQGAQSNQPQHF. CDR3 sequence (DNA): TGCAGTGCTAGAAGCCCGGGACAGGGGGCGCAGAGCAATCAGCCCCAGCATTTT. The chain joins TRBV20-1 to TRBJ1-5; 12 bases are a match to TRBD1. The CDR3 contains 18 residues. Germline values: CDR1 DFQATT, CDR2 SNEGSKA (reference sequence). Trimming removed 2 bases from V and 1 base from J; junction bases left unmatched: 9.

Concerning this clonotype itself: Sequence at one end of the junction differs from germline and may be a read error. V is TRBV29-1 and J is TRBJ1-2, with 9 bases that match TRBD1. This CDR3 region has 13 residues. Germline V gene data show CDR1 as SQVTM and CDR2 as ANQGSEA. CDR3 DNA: TGTAGCGGGGGGGACAGGGATTACTATGGCTACACCTTC. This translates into CSGGDRDYYGYTF.

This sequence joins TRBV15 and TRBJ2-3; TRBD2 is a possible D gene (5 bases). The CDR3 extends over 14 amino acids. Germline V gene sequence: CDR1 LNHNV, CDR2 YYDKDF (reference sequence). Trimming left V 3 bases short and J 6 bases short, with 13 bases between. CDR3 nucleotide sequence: TGTGCCACCAGCAGGTTATCGAGGAGGGATACGCAGTATTTT. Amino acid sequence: CATSRLSRRDTQYF. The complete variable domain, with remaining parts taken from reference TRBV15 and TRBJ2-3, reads DAMVIQNPRYQVTQFGKPVTLSCSQTLNHNVMYWYQQKSSQAPKLLFHYYDKDFNNEADTPDNFQSRRPNTSFCFLDIRSPGLGDTAMYLCATSRLSRRDTQYFGPGTRLTVL.

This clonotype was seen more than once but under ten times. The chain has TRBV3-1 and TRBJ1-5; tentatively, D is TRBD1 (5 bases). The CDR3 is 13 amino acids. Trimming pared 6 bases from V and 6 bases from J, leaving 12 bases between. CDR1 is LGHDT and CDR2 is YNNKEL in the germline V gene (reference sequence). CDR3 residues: CASRPGPGQPQHF. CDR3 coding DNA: TGTGCCAGCAGGCCGGGACCAGGTCAGCCCCAGCATTTT.

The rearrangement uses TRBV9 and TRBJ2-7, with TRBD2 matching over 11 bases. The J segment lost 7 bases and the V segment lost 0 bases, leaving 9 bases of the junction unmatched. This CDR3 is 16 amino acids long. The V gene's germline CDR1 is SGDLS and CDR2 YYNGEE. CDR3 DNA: TGTGCCAGCAGCGTAGGCACTAGCGGGGGTGCCGGGGAGCAGTACTTC. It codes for CASSVGTSGGAGEQYF.

For the CDR3, the DNA is TGCGCCAGCAGCGGCGTAGCGGGAGGTACAGATACGCAGTATTTT. Translated: CASSGVAGGTDTQYF. The rearrangement joins TRBV10-1 to TRBJ2-3; 10 positions agree with TRBD2. V trimming: 6 bases; J trimming: 3 bases; junction bases outside the gene matches: 6. Per the germline V gene, CDR1 is WNHNN and CDR2 is SYGVQD (reference sequence). The CDR3 has 15 residues.

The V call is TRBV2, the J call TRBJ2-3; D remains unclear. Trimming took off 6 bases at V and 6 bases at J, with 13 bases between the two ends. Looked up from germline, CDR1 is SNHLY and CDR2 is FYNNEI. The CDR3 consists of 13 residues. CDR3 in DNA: TGTGCCAGCAGAGTAGTTTATGGGGATACGCAGTATTTT. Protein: CASRVVYGDTQYF.

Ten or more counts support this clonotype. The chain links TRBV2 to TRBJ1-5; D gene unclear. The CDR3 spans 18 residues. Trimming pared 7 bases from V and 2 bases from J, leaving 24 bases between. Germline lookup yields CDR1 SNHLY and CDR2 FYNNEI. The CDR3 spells CASNGDKPDLAGNQPQHF. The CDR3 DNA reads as TGTGCCAGCAATGGAGACAAACCCGACCTCGCCGGCAATCAGCCCCAGCATTTT.

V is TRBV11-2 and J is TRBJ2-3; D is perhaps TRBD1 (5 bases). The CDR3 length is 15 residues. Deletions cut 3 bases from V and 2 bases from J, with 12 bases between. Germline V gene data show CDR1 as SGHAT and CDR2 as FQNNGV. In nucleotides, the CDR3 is TGTGCCAGCAGCTTGAACCAGGGTTCCACAGATACGCAGTATTTT. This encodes CASSLNQGSTDTQYF.

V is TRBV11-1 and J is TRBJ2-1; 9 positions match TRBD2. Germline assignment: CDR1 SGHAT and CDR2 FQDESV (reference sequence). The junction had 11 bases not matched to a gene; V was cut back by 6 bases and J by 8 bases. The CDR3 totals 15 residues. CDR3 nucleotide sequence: TGTGCCAGCAGGCTAGCGGGGAAAGCGGGGGATGAGCAGTTCTTC. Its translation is CASRLAGKAGDEQFF.

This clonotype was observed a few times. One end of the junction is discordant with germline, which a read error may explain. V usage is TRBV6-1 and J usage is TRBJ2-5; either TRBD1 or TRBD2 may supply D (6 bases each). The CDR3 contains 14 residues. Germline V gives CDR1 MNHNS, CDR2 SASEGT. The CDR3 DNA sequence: TGTGCCTGCAGTATGTCGGGGGCGGAAGAGACCCAGTACTTC. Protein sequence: CACSMSGAEETQYF.

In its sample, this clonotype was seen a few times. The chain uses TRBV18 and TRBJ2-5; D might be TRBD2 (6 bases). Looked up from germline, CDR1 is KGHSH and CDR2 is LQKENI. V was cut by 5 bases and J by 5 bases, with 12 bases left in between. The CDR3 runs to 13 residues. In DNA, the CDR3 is TGTGCCAGCTCATCCACACGGGGGGAGACCCAGTACTTC. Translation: CASSSTRGETQYF.

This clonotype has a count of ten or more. This CDR3 reads CASSYGRAQPQHF. Here the CDR3 DNA reads TGTGCCAGCAGTTACGGGCGGGCTCAGCCCCAGCATTTT. The chain is built from TRBV6-5 and TRBJ1-5; D gene unclear. CDR1 is MNHEY, CDR2 SVGAGI, per germline. CDR3 size: 13 residues. V was shortened by 2 bases and J by 6 bases, with 8 bases between the two germline ends.

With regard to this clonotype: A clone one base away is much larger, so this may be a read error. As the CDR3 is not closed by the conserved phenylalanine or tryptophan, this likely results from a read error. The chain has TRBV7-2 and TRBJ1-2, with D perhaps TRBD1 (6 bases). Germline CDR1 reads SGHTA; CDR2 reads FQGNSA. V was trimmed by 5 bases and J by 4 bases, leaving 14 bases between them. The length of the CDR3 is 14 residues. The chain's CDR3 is CASSQRGGPYGYTL. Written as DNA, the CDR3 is TGTGCCAGCAGCCAAAGGGGGGGGCCCTATGGCTACACCCTC.

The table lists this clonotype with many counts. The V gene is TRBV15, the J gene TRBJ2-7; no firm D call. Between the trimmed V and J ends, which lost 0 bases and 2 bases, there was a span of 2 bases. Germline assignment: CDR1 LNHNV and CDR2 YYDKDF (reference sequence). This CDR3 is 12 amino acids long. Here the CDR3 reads CATSRDTYEQYF. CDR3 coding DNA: TGTGCCACCAGCAGAGATACCTACGAGCAGTACTTC.

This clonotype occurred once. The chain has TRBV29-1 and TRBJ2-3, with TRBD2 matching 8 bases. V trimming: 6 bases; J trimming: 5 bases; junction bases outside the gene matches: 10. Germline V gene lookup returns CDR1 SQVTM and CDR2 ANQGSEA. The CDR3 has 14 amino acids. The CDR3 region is CSVASGGGVDTQYF. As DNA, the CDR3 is TGCAGCGTGGCCAGCGGGGGAGGAGTAGATACGCAGTATTTT.

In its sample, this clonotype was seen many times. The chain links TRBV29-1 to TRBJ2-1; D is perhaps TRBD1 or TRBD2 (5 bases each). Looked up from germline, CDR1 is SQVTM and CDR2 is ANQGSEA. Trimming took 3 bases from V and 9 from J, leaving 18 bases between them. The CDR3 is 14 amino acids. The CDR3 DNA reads TGCAGCGTTGATTTGGGGGTCAGAGGGGCTGAGCAGTTCTTC. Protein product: CSVDLGVRGAEQFF.

The CDR3 sequence is CASSETGAETDTQYF. The DNA of the CDR3 is TGTGCCAGCAGTGAGACGGGAGCGGAGACAGATACGCAGTATTTT. The chain links TRBV25-1 to TRBJ2-3, with a tentative D call TRBD2 (6 bases). V gave up 3 bases and J gave up 3 bases, with 13 bases separating them. The CDR3 extends over 15 amino acids. In germline, CDR1 is MGHDK, CDR2 SYGVNS.

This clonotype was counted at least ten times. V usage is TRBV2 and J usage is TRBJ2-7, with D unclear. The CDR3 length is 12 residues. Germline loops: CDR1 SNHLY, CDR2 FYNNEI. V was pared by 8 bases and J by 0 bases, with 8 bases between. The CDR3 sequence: CASGSSSYEQYF. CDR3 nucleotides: TGTGCCAGCGGATCAAGCTCCTACGAGCAGTACTTC. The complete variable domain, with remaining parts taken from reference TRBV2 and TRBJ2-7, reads EPEVTQTPSHQVTQMGQEVILRCVPISNHLYFYWYRQILGQKVEFLVSFYNNEISEKSEIFDDQFSVERPDGSNFTLKIRSTKLEDSAMYFCASGSSSYEQYFGPGTRLTVT.

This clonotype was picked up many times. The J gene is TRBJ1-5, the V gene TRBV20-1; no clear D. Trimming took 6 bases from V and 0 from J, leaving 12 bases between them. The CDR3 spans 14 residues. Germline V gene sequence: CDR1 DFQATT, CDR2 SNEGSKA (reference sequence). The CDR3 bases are TGCAGTGCCCGTACAGATTATAGCAATCAGCCCCAGCATTTT. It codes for CSARTDYSNQPQHF.

CDR3 residues: CATSDPGETQYF. The CDR3 coding sequence is TGTGCCACCAGTGACCCAGGGGAGACCCAGTACTTC. The chain is built from TRBV24-1 and TRBJ2-5; D is possibly TRBD1 (5 bases). CDR1 and CDR2 (germline): KGHDR, SFDVKD. CDR3 length: 12 residues. Between the trimmed V and J ends, which lost 4 bases and 5 bases, there was a span of 7 bases.

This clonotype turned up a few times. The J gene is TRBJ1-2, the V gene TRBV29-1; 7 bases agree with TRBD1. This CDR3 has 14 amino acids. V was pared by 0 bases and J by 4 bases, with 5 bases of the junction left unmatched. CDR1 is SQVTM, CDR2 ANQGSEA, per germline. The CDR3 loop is CSVEEGQLAYGYTF. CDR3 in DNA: TGCAGCGTTGAAGAGGGACAGCTTGCCTATGGCTACACCTTC.

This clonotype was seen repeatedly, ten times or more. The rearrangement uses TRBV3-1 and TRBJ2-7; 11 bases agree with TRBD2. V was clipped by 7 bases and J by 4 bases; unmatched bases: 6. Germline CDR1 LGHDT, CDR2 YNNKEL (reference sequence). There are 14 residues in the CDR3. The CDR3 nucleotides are TGTGCCAGCACCCATAGCGGGGGGGCATACGAGCAGTACTTC. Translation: CASTHSGGAYEQYF.

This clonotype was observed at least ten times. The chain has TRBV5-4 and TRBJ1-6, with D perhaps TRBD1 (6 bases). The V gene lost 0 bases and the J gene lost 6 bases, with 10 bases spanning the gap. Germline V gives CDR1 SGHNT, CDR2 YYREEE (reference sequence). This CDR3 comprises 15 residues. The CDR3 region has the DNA TGTGCCAGCAGCTTGGAGAGGGGGTTTAATTCACCCCTCCACTTT. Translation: CASSLERGFNSPLHF. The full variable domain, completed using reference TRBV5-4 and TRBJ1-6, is ETGVTQSPTHLIKTRGQQVTLRCSSQSGHNTVSWYQQALGQGPQFIFQYYREEENGRGNFPPRFSGLQFPNYSSELNVNALELDDSALYLCASSLERGFNSPLHFGNGTRLTVT.

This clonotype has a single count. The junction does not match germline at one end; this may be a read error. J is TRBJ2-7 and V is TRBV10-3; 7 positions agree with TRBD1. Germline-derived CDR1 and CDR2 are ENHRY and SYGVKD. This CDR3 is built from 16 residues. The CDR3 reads CASSPGDRDYGYEQYF. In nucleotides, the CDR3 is TGTGCCAGCAGTCCAGGGGACAGAGACTATGGCTACGAGCAGTACTTC.

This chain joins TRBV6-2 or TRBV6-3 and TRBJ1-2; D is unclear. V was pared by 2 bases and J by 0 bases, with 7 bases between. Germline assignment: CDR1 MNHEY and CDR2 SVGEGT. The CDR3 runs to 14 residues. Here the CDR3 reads CASSYHKANYGYTF. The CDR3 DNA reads TGTGCCAGCAGTTACCACAAAGCTAACTATGGCTACACCTTC.

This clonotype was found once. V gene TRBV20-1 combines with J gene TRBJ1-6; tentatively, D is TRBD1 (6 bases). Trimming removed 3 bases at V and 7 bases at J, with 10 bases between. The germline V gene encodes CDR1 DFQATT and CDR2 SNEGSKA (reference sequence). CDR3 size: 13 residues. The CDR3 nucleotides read TGCAGTGCTAGCGAGGACAGCAATTCACCCCTCCACTTT. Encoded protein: CSASEDSNSPLHF.